This T cell receptor (beta chain) originates from a study of identical twins. A single record per CDR3 protein comes from TCRdb applying MiXCR to the 5' RACE reads. Of about 890,000 distinct CDR3 sequences listed, roughly an eighth were seen once; the top ten hold 1.5% to 2%. Healthy Caucasians, and only they, were the donors. In this sample, this clonotype turned up a few times. These same records also appear under a second study, on yellow fever vaccine responses in identical twins.

This receptor was identified in a woman aged 18-29 years in good health. Material: PBMCs.

CDR3 sequence (DNA): TGTGCCAGCAGCCAACAAAGCGGGAGGGGGCAGTTCTTC. This sequence encodes CASSQQSGRGQFF. This sequence joins TRBV6-6 and TRBJ2-1; 10 positions match TRBD2. V dropped 6 bases and J dropped 12; count of bases not matched to a gene: 8. Germline-derived CDR1 and CDR2 are MNHNY and SVGAGI (reference sequence). The CDR3 is 13 amino acids.